The source of this T cell receptor (beta chain) is a study of shared clonotypes between healthy human individuals. About the research overall: Aged between 18 and 49, the donors were two women and a few men. Study-level points and caveats: In general, naive subsets displayed greater estimated richness than memory subsets did.

Concerning this clone itself: As yet, its antigen is unknown.

Germline CDR1 reads MDHEN; CDR2 reads SYDVKM. V gave up 1 base and J gave up 1 base, with 10 bases separating them. There are 15 residues in the CDR3. Each cell subset's genomic DNA was divided evenly among several immunoSEQ plates. Measured with immunoSEQ multiplex PCR; TCRdb has only the in-frame clones, and not every one. The sample has some 95,000 clones, about 70% seen once; the top ten hold roughly 50%. CD8 memory merged CD45RO+ cells and CCR7-negative CD45RA+ TemRA cells into one population. Sequencing was done on a sample of memory CD8+ T cells sorted from blood. Subset specified: CD45RO+ cells pooled with CCR7-negative TemRA cells. This chain links TRBV28 with TRBJ1-1; TRBD1 is a possible D gene (6 bases). The clonotype comes from a man aged 25 to 40 in good health. CDR3 sequence reads: CASSLSGRGNTEAFF. As DNA, the CDR3 is TGTGCCAGCAGTTTATCGGGCAGGGGGAACACTGAAGCTTTCTTT.